Sequencing of this T cell receptor (beta chain) was carried out in a study of blood T cell repertoires in COVID-19. The data were produced by immunoSEQ multiplex PCR, yet TCRdb's version contains in-frame clones alone and is incomplete. The repertoire holds 250,000 to 300,000 clones, with nearly 90% as singletons. Per the germline V gene, CDR1 is SGHKS and CDR2 is YYEKEE (reference sequence). This CDR3 has 16 residues. V gave up 7 bases and J gave up 1 base, with 20 bases separating them. Residents of about two dozen US areas, aged about 18 to 95 years, made up the participants. The study assigned cohorts using participant-reported clinical history.

The sequence was obtained from a young woman who had recovered from COVID-19. Sequences were obtained from PBMCs or T cells enriched from blood (not recorded which). The chain recombines TRBV5-5 with TRBJ1-1; D might be TRBD1 (5 bases). CDR3 amino acids: CASSPRGGNRNTEAFF. For the CDR3, the DNA is TGTGCCAGCTCCCCTCGGGGGGGAAACAGGAACACTGAAGCTTTCTTT.